The 13 T cell receptor beta chains below all came from one sample that was sequenced in a study of read filtering for tumor transcriptome and immune sequencing. Molecular barcoded adaptors covering alpha/delta and beta/gamma chains were used on roughly 400 ng RNA. TCRdb processed the reads anew with MiXCR; each CDR3 protein has one entry. The table has tens of thousands of distinct CDR3 sequences, roughly a fifth seen once. The sample taken for sequencing was a population of CD138-negative cells sorted from bone marrow. Receptor source: a donor over 35 with multiple myeloma.

By share, this clonotype counts as medium-sized. The chain employs TRBV20-1 and TRBJ2-1, with D possibly matching TRBD2 (6 bases). Germline CDR1 and CDR2: DFQATT and SNEGSKA (reference sequence). The CDR3 extends over 15 amino acids. Trimming cost V 3 bases and J 5 bases, with 17 bases left between them. The CDR3 loop reads CSASVFAGIHNEQFF. The DNA of the CDR3 is TGCAGTGCTAGCGTTTTTGCGGGGATTCACAATGAGCAGTTCTTC.

The rearrangement joins TRBV7-2 to TRBJ2-7; TRBD2 is a possible D gene (5 bases). This CDR3 is built from 14 residues. In germline, CDR1 is SGHTA, CDR2 FQGNSA. The V gene lost 5 bases and the J gene lost 1 base, with 12 bases spanning the gap. The CDR3 region is CASSPQRTSYEQYF. The CDR3, as DNA: TGTGCCAGCAGCCCCCAGCGGACTTCCTACGAGCAGTACTTC.

In its sample, this clonotype was seen many times. The V and J genes are TRBV15 and TRBJ1-4, with unresolved D. The ends were cut back, 0 bases at V and 3 bases at J, with 5 bases in the middle. This CDR3 region has 14 residues. Germline-derived CDR1 and CDR2 are LNHNV and YYDKDF (reference sequence). CDR3 bases: TGTGCCACCAGCAGAGATGTGGCTAATGAAAAACTGTTTTTT. Protein product: CATSRDVANEKLFF.

This clonotype was picked up many times. This chain connects TRBV4-2 to TRBJ2-7; TRBD2 agrees at 14 bases. Losses at the gene ends were 1 base for V and 2 bases for J; bases not matched to a gene: 1. This CDR3 comprises 16 residues. Per the germline V gene, CDR1 is LGHNA and CDR2 is YNFKEQ. DNA of the CDR3: TGTGCCAGCAGCCAAGGGGGACTAGCGGGGGCCTACGAGCAGTACTTC. Encoded protein: CASSQGGLAGAYEQYF.

This clonotype showed up many times. The V and J genes are TRBV20-1 and TRBJ2-1; 10 nucleotides match TRBD2. V lost 6 bases to trimming and J lost 3 bases; unmatched junction nucleotides: 8. Germline lookup yields CDR1 DFQATT and CDR2 SNEGSKA (reference sequence). CDR3 length: 15 amino acids. As DNA, the CDR3 is TGCAGTGCCTTTACTGGGACTAGCGTCTACAATGAGCAGTTCTTC. Its protein product is CSAFTGTSVYNEQFF.

The chain recombines TRBV7-2 with TRBJ1-5; unclear D gene. The CDR3 extends over 14 amino acids. Trimming left V 3 bases short and J 0 bases short, with 6 bases between. From germline, CDR1 is SGHTA and CDR2 FQGNSA. The CDR3 DNA is TGTGCCAGCAGCTTCTACAGTAGCAATCAGCCCCAGCATTTT. Amino acids: CASSFYSSNQPQHF.

This clonotype was detected many times. The chain links TRBV7-8 to TRBJ1-5; TRBD1 matches 11 bases. Germline V lookup: CDR1 SGHVS, CDR2 FQNEAQ. This CDR3 is built from 16 residues. V shed 5 bases, J shed 5 bases, and the junction held 8 bases outside the gene matches. CDR3 nucleotides: TGTGCCAGCAGCCCCGGGGACAGGGGGAAGGATCAGCCCCAGCATTTT. Translation gives CASSPGDRGKDQPQHF. The whole variable domain, filled in from reference TRBV7-8 and TRBJ1-5, reads GAGVSQSPRYKVAKRGQDVALRCDPISGHVSLFWYQQALGQGPEFLTYFQNEAQLDKSGLPSDRFFAERPEGSVSTLKIQRTQQEDSAVYLCASSPGDRGKDQPQHFGDGTRLSIL.

In its sample, this clonotype was seen many times. This sequence joins TRBV6-5 and TRBJ2-7; 9 nucleotides agree with TRBD1. This CDR3 contains 16 residues. Unmatched junction bases numbered 16, after V lost 7 bases and J lost 6 bases. Germline CDR1 reads MNHEY; CDR2 reads SVGAGI. The CDR3 coding sequence is TGTGCCAGCACCGGAAGTCTGGGACAGGGTTCCATCGAGCAGTACTTC. This sequence encodes CASTGSLGQGSIEQYF.

This clonotype was counted many times. This rearrangement joins TRBV28 to TRBJ2-2; D unresolved. CDR3 size: 12 residues. CDR1 and CDR2 from the germline V gene are MDHEN and SYDVKM. The V and J ends lost 4 bases and 5 bases respectively, with 5 bases between them. CDR3 region: CASSSITGELFF. The CDR3 coding sequence is TGTGCCAGCAGTTCCATTACCGGGGAGCTGTTTTTT.

This clonotype came up many times. The chain joins TRBV5-1 to TRBJ1-1; D unclear. Trimming left V 0 bases short and J 0 bases short, with 6 bases between. CDR1 and CDR2 (germline): SGHRS, YFSETQ. CDR3 length: 14 residues. In nucleotides, the CDR3 is TGCGCCAGCAGCTTGGTGACCCTGAACACTGAAGCTTTCTTT. It is translated as CASSLVTLNTEAFF.

This clonotype was observed at least ten times. The rearrangement joins TRBV27 to TRBJ2-2, with D unclear. The V and J ends lost 6 bases and 4 bases respectively, with 21 bases between them. CDR3 length equals 17 residues. Germline V lookup: CDR1 MNHEY, CDR2 SMNVEV (reference sequence). Here the CDR3 reads CASSPTVTQLVTGELFF. CDR3 in DNA: TGTGCCAGCAGCCCTACGGTAACACAGTTGGTCACCGGGGAGCTGTTTTTT.

The sample holds many counts of this clonotype. The chain has TRBV20-1 and TRBJ2-1, with D tentatively TRBD2 (6 bases). CDR1 and CDR2 from the germline V gene are DFQATT and SNEGSKA (reference sequence). This CDR3 spans 14 amino acids. Trimming pared 5 bases from V and 0 bases from J, leaving 11 bases between. The DNA for the CDR3 is TGCAGTGCTGGCCGGACTATCTCCTACAATGAGCAGTTCTTC. Translation gives CSAGRTISYNEQFF.

This clonotype has just a few counts. The chain is built from TRBV6-1 and TRBJ1-4, with D maybe TRBD1 (6 bases). The ends were cut back, 6 bases at V and 5 bases at J, with 13 bases in the middle. This CDR3 is built from 14 residues. CDR1 MNHNS and CDR2 SASEGT come from the germline V gene. CDR3 amino acids: CASREPGTNEKLFF. CDR3 in DNA: TGTGCCAGCAGGGAACCGGGGACAAATGAAAAACTGTTTTTT.